One and the same sample provided the 18 T cell receptor beta chains below, sequenced in a study of T cell responses to AZD1222 COVID-19 vaccine. Produced via immunoSEQ multiplex PCR; TCRdb's table is partial and in-frame only. The data hold around 30,000 clones, with 91% observed a single time. Sample: peripheral blood, taken on day 0 of AZD1222 vaccination. These receptors were obtained from an adult in good health.

V and J are TRBV5-1 and TRBJ1-2; no reliable D call. The length of the CDR3 is 13 residues. Germline V lookup: CDR1 SGHRS, CDR2 YFSETQ. Trimming pared 2 bases from V and 6 bases from J, leaving 11 bases between. Here the CDR3 DNA reads TGCGCCAGCAGCTTCCCTAGTTACGATGGCTACACCTTC. Translated: CASSFPSYDGYTF.

The gene calls are TRBV27 and TRBJ2-1; 7 bases fit TRBD2. V was clipped by 5 bases and J by 9 bases; unmatched bases: 1. The CDR3 spans 11 residues. The germline V gene has CDR1 MNHEY and CDR2 SMNVEV (reference sequence). In DNA, the CDR3 is TGTGCCAGCAGTACGGGGGGTGAGCAGTTCTTC. Residues: CASSTGGEQFF.

The DNA of the CDR3 is TGCGCCAGCAGCTTGGACAGGAACCTCTATGGCTACACCTTC. It codes for CASSLDRNLYGYTF. The J gene is TRBJ1-2, the V gene TRBV5-1; D is possibly TRBD1 (5 bases). The CDR3 sequence is 14 residues long. Germline V gene data show CDR1 as SGHRS and CDR2 as YFSETQ. Trimming cost V 0 bases and J 4 bases, with 10 bases left between them.

CDR3 nucleotide sequence: TGTGCCAGCAGCCGAAGTACAGGGGCGGCTGAGCAGTACTTC. Translation gives CASSRSTGAAEQYF. This sequence joins TRBV14 and TRBJ2-7; 7 positions match TRBD1. The junction had 10 bases not matched to a gene; V was cut back by 4 bases and J by 7 bases. Per the germline V gene, CDR1 is SGHDN and CDR2 is FVKESK. CDR3 length: 14 amino acids.

The chain combines TRBV21-1 with TRBJ1-4. TRBV21-1 represents a pseudogene. CDR3 size: 15 residues. The CDR3 loop is CASEGGTSTNEKLFF. The DNA of the CDR3 is TGTGCCAGCGAAGGGGGGACCTCAACTAATGAAAAACTGTTTTTT.

V usage is TRBV18 and J usage is TRBJ2-1; no reliable D call. This CDR3 is 13 amino acids long. From germline, CDR1 is KGHSH and CDR2 LQKENI. V gave up 4 bases and J gave up 4 bases, with 8 bases separating them. The CDR3 protein is CASSQEDYNEQFF. The CDR3 coding sequence is TGTGCCAGCTCACAAGAGGATTACAATGAGCAGTTCTTC.

This rearrangement joins TRBV5-1 to TRBJ2-5; D may be TRBD1 or TRBD2 (5 bases each). The CDR3 runs to 15 residues. The germline V gene has CDR1 SGHRS and CDR2 YFSETQ. V lost 2 bases and J lost 4, with 15 bases in between. In DNA form, the CDR3 reads TGCGCCAGCAGCTTTGGGGACCGCACTGGAGAGACCCAGTACTTC. Translated: CASSFGDRTGETQYF.

The V and J genes are TRBV24-1 and TRBJ1-5; no reliable D call. The ends were cut back, 4 bases at V and 0 bases at J, with 12 bases in the middle. CDR1 and CDR2 (germline): KGHDR, SFDVKD. The CDR3 covers 16 residues. The CDR3 is CATSELRLISNQPQHF. In nucleotides, the CDR3 is TGTGCCACCAGTGAATTAAGGCTGATTAGCAATCAGCCCCAGCATTTT.

The chain recombines TRBV9 with TRBJ1-1, with D perhaps TRBD1 (5 bases). V was cut by 3 bases and J by 1 base, with 10 bases left in between. CDR1 is SGDLS and CDR2 is YYNGEE in the germline V gene. The CDR3 spans 14 residues. This chain's CDR3 is CASSAVGQNTEAFF. CDR3 bases: TGTGCCAGCAGCGCCGTCGGACAGAACACTGAAGCTTTCTTT.

This clone ranks as hyperexpanded. The CDR3 reads CASSERGNGYTF. CDR3 sequence (DNA): TGTGCCAGCAGTGAGAGGGGCAATGGCTACACCTTC. The chain combines TRBV2 with TRBJ1-2; D possibly corresponds to TRBD1 (5 bases). Trimming stripped 3 bases from V and 6 bases from J, with 8 bases between. The CDR3 has 12 amino acids. Germline V CDR1 and CDR2: SNHLY, FYNNEI.

The chain recombines TRBV7-2 with TRBJ2-7; D is ambiguous. Germline V gene data show CDR1 as SGHTA and CDR2 as FQGNSA. V gave up 1 base and J gave up 0 bases, with 10 bases separating them. CDR3 length: 15 residues. The CDR3 DNA reads as TGTGCCAGCAGCTTAGAGTTTAGGACCTCCTACGAGCAGTACTTC. Translation gives CASSLEFRTSYEQYF.

This chain links TRBV18 with TRBJ2-1; 8 positions match TRBD2. The CDR3 has 13 residues. After removal of 5 bases from V and 9 bases from J, the junction contained 6 bases not matched to a gene. CDR1 and CDR2 from the germline V gene are KGHSH and LQKENI. The CDR3 DNA reads TGTGCCAGCTCAGCGGGGGGTGTCGGTGAGCAGTTCTTC. Residues: CASSAGGVGEQFF.

V is TRBV7-2 and J is TRBJ1-6, with D uncertain. CDR1 and CDR2 from the germline V gene are SGHTA and FQGNSA. V lost 1 base and J 4 bases, leaving 11 bases between the germline ends. This CDR3 comprises 16 residues. The CDR3 DNA follows: TGTGCCAGCAGCTTAGAGGTGACTACGTATAATTCACCCCTCCACTTT. Amino acids: CASSLEVTTYNSPLHF.

The J gene is TRBJ2-5, the V gene TRBV21-1; whether TRBD1, the table's D call, matches the DNA was not checked. TRBV21-1 is deemed a pseudogene. The CDR3 is made up of 15 amino acids. CDR3 bases: TGTGCCAGCAGCATAGGACAGGGGGCTAAAGAGACCCAGTACTTC. Translation: CASSIGQGAKETQYF.

J is TRBJ1-6 and V is TRBV30, with D hard to call. The V and J ends lost 2 bases and 4 bases respectively, with 15 bases between them. Per germline, CDR1 GTSNPN and CDR2 SVGIG (reference sequence). The CDR3 is 16 residues long. The DNA for the CDR3 is TGTGCCTGGAGTTCCTCGAGGACCGATTATAATTCACCCCTCCACTTT. Translation gives CAWSSSRTDYNSPLHF.

The genes are TRBV14 and TRBJ2-3, with 8 bases that match TRBD1. This CDR3 comprises 15 residues. Germline V gives CDR1 SGHDN, CDR2 FVKESK. V lost 4 bases to trimming and J lost 7 bases; unmatched junction nucleotides: 10. The CDR3 loop reads CASSPTGQVPYTQYF. In DNA, the CDR3 is TGTGCCAGCAGCCCAACGGGACAGGTACCATATACGCAGTATTTT. The full variable domain, in which reference TRBV14 and TRBJ2-3 provide the parts outside the CDR3, is EAGVTQFPSHSVIEKGQTVTLRCDPISGHDNLYWYRRVMGKEIKFLLHFVKESKQDESGMPNNRFLAERTGGTYSTLKVQPAELEDSGVYFCASSPTGQVPYTQYFGPGTRLTVL.

The chain combines TRBV6-6 with TRBJ1-3, with D perhaps matching TRBD1 (5 bases). The CDR3 length is 12 residues. Germline-derived CDR1 and CDR2 are MNHNY and SVGAGI (reference sequence). CDR3 loop: CATAGGGNTIYF. CDR3 DNA: TGTGCTACTGCGGGGGGTGGAAACACCATATATTTT.

The J gene is TRBJ1-1, the V gene TRBV19; TRBD1 might be the D (6 bases). V gave up 7 bases and J gave up 11 bases, with 17 bases separating them. This CDR3 comprises 12 residues. CDR1 is LNHDA, CDR2 SQIVND, per germline (reference sequence). CDR3 sequence: CASTNRVGQAFF. In nucleotides, the CDR3 is TGTGCCAGTACAAACAGGGTTGGGCAGGCTTTCTTT.